This T cell receptor beta chain appears in the sequencing data of a study of immune reconstitution after stem cell transplant in scleroderma. TCRdb re-derived calls from the RT-PCR reads in MiXCR, one entry per CDR3 protein. Of roughly 5,000 distinct CDR3 sequences in the sample, around 8.5% were seen once. CDR1 is SGHAT, CDR2 FQNNGV, per germline. CDR3 length: 15 amino acids. The J segment lost 8 bases and the V segment lost 0 bases, leaving 5 bases of the junction unmatched. Only a few counts were recorded for this clonotype. This material was acquired before or after autologous hematopoietic stem cell transplantation (not recorded which). This receptor was obtained from a male donor with systemic sclerosis. The J gene is TRBJ2-1, the V gene TRBV11-2; 9 nucleotides align to TRBD2. For the CDR3, the DNA is TGTGCCAGCAGCTTAGATCGATTAGCGGGAGATGAGCAGTTCTTC. It yields the protein CASSLDRLAGDEQFF.